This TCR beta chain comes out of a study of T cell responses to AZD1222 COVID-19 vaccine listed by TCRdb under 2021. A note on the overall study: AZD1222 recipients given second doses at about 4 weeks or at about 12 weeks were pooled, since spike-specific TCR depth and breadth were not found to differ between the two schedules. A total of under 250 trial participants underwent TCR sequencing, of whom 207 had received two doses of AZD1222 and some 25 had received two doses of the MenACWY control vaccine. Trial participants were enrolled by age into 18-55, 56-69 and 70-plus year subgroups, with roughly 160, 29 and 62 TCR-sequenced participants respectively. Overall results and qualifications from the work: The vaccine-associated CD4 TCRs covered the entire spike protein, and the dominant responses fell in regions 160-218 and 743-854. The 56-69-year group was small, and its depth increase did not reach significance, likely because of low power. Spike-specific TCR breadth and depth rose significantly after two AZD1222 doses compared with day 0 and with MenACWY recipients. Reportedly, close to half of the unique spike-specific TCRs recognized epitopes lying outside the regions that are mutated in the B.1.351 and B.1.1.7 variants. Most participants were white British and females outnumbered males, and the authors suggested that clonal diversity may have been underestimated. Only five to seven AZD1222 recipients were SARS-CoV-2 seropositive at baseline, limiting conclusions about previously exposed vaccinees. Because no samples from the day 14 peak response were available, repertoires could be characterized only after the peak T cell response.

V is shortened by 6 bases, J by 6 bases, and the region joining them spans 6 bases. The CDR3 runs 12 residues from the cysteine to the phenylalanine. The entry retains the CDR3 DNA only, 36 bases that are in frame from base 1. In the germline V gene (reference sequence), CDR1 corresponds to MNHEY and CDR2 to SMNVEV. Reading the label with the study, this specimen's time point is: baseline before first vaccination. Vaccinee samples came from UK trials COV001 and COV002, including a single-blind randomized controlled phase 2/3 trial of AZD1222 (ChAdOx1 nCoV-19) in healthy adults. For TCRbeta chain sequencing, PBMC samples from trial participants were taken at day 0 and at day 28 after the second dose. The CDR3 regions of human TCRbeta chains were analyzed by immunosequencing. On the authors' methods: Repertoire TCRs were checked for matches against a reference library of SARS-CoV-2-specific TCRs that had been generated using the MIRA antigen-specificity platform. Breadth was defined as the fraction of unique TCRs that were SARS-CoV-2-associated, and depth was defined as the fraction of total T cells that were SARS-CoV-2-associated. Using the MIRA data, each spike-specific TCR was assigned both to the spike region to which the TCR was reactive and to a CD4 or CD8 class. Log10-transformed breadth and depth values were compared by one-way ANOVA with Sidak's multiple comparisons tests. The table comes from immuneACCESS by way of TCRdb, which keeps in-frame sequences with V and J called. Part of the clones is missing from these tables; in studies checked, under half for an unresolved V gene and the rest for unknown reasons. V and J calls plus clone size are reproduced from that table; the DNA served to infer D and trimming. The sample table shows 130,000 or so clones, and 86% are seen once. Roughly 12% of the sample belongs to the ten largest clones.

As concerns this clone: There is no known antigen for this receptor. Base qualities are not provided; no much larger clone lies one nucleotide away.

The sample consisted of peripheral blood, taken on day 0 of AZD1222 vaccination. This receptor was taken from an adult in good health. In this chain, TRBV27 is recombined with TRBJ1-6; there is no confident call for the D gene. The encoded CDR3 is CASRLGNSPLHF. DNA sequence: TGTGCCAGCAGATTGGGTAATTCACCCCTCCACTTT.